One T cell receptor beta chain is described in this entry. Each participant's cohort was designated according to participant-reported clinical history. Cohort 3 recovered donors had two negative PCRs, clearance, or symptom resolution. Clones were sequenced by immunoSEQ multiplex PCR, and TCRdb holds only the in-frame ones, with some missing. The sample lists a few hundred thousand clones, 70% to 90% occurring once. This entry is derived from a study of blood T cell repertoires in COVID-19. V gave up 5 bases and J gave up 9 bases; unmatched junction bases: 5. The CDR3 length is 13 residues. Germline lookup yields CDR1 SGHAT and CDR2 FQNNGV.

The sample comprised PBMCs or T cells enriched from blood (not recorded which). This TCR came from a woman in her forties or fifties who had recovered from COVID-19. J is TRBJ2-7 and V is TRBV11-2; TRBD2 aligns across 12 bases. The CDR3 loop reads CASSNLAGGGQYF. CDR3 sequence (DNA): TGTGCCAGCAGCAATCTAGCGGGAGGGGGGCAGTACTTC.